Each of the 2 T cell receptor beta chains below was sequenced from the same sample in a study of cytomegalovirus exposure and HLA in healthy donors. PCR was performed using 60 Vbeta and 13 Jbeta primers. Assay used: immunoSEQ multiplex PCR; TCRdb lists only in-frame clones, some missing. The sample carries over 100,000 clones, around 77% recorded once. The sequencing sample was made of PBMCs. The source is a young man in good health and CMV-seronegative.

This clone was detected once. The rearrangement links TRBV29-1 to TRBJ1-2; 7 bases align to TRBD1. Germline CDR1 and CDR2: SQVTM and ANQGSEA. The CDR3 is 12 residues long. V was clipped by 5 bases and J by 2 bases; unmatched bases: 2. The CDR3 bases are TGCAGCGTTTTGACAGGGAACTATGGCTACACCTTC. Residues: CSVLTGNYGYTF. The variable domain in full, with the rest retrieved from reference TRBV29-1 and TRBJ1-2, is SAVISQKPSRDICQRGTSLTIQCQVDSQVTMMFWYRQQPGQSLTLIATANQGSEATYESGFVIDKFPISRPNLTFSTLTVSNMSPEDSSIYLCSVLTGNYGYTFGSGTRLTVV.

The genes are TRBV6-5 and TRBJ1-2, with 9 bases fitting TRBD1. The CDR3 length is 15 residues. Germline assignment: CDR1 MNHEY and CDR2 SVGAGI. J gave up 0 bases and V 3 bases, and 2 bases lay outside the gene matches. The CDR3 DNA reads as TGTGCCAGCAGTTATCGGACAGGGGCTAACTATGGCTACACCTTC. This codes for CASSYRTGANYGYTF.